What follows describes a single T cell receptor (beta chain). The antigen is unknown. The sample belongs to a study of post-analysis software for immune sequencing data. About the study: Relapsing-remitting, secondary progressive and progressive-relapsing multiple sclerosis courses were included. Notes on the study in general: Samples made in the same batch grouped tightly together by F measure. In patients, TRBV5-6, TRBV5-1 and TRBV20-1 belonged to five TRBV segments found more frequently than in controls.

Unique molecular identifiers were present in the TCR beta cDNA libraries. TCRdb passed the PCR reads through MiXCR, listing each CDR3 protein once. Altogether roughly 430,000 distinct CDR3 sequences are present, roughly 38% being singletons, with the ten largest covering about 8%. Germline V gene data show CDR1 as SGHRS and CDR2 as YFSETQ. CDR3 length equals 14 residues. V shed 4 bases and J shed 2 bases, with 10 bases lying between them. The chain links TRBV5-1 to TRBJ2-1; D not resolved. The receptor was isolated from a girl aged 2 to 10 with multiple sclerosis. What was sequenced was blood. CDR3 region: CASSPRPTYNEQFF. CDR3 bases: TGCGCCAGCAGCCCCAGACCCACCTACAATGAGCAGTTCTTC.